The 30 T cell receptor beta chains presented below share a single source sample, sequenced in a study of blood T cell repertoires in COVID-19. Sequencing was performed with immunoSEQ multiplex PCR; in TCRdb, only in-frame clones are kept and a portion is missing. This table holds 200,000 or so clones, approximately 88% found once. The specimen was PBMCs or T cells enriched from blood (not recorded which). The origin of the receptors is a woman aged 40 to 49 with acute COVID-19.

The J gene is TRBJ2-7, the V gene TRBV5-1; maybe TRBD1 (5 bases). CDR3 length: 14 amino acids. V was clipped by 0 bases and J by 2 bases, with 9 bases between them. Germline-derived CDR1 and CDR2 are SGHRS and YFSETQ. The CDR3 region has the DNA TGCGCCAGCAGCTTGGGCGCAGGGACCTACGAGCAGTACTTC. It yields the protein CASSLGAGTYEQYF.

The chain employs TRBV20-1 and TRBJ1-1, with 7 positions matching TRBD1. Trimming at V came to 6 bases and at J to 6 bases, leaving 4 bases not matched to a gene. Germline V gene lookup returns CDR1 DFQATT and CDR2 SNEGSKA (reference sequence). CDR3 size: 11 residues. CDR3 loop: CSAAQGSEAFF. CDR3 in DNA: TGCAGTGCAGCACAGGGGTCTGAAGCTTTCTTT.

This clone was seen only once. The chain uses TRBV9 and TRBJ2-3; 7 bases agree with TRBD1. Germline CDR1 SGDLS, CDR2 YYNGEE. V lost 4 bases and J lost 1; bases outside the gene matches: 6. This CDR3 spans 15 amino acids. CDR3 sequence: CASSSYRGGTDTQYF. The DNA for the CDR3 is TGTGCCAGCAGCTCTTACAGGGGTGGCACAGATACGCAGTATTTT.

In this sample, this clone turned up once. V gene TRBV2 combines with J gene TRBJ1-1; TRBD1 might be the D (5 bases). Deletions cut 6 bases from V and 7 bases from J, with 12 bases between. Looked up from germline, CDR1 is SNHLY and CDR2 is FYNNEI. This CDR3 has 12 residues. CDR3: CASRGGVHEAFF. CDR3 in DNA: TGTGCCAGCAGGGGGGGGGTTCATGAAGCTTTCTTT.

The chain carries TRBV18 and TRBJ2-1; 11 bases align to TRBD2. Germline loops: CDR1 KGHSH, CDR2 LQKENI. The CDR3 is made up of 15 amino acids. The J segment lost 9 bases and the V segment lost 2 bases, leaving 6 bases of the junction unmatched. The CDR3 bases are TGTGCCAGCTCACCATCGGCTAGCGGGAGGACTGAGCAGTTCTTC. This codes for CASSPSASGRTEQFF.

This chain joins TRBV7-9 and TRBJ1-1; TRBD1 is a possible D gene (6 bases). Germline V gives CDR1 SEHNR, CDR2 FQNEAQ (reference sequence). Between the trimmed V and J ends, which lost 3 bases and 0 bases, there was a span of 14 bases. The CDR3 runs 16 residues. For the CDR3, the DNA is TGTGCCAGCAGCTTGCTAAGAGGACAGATGAACACTGAAGCTTTCTTT. Its translation is CASSLLRGQMNTEAFF.

About this clone itself: The sample carries other DNA sequences with the same CDR3. The V and J genes are TRBV11-3 and TRBJ1-1; D is unclear. This CDR3 is built from 15 residues. CDR1 is SGHNT and CDR2 is YENEEA in the germline V gene. V shed 0 bases and J shed 0 bases, with 8 bases lying between them. The CDR3 reads CASSLDVGVNTEAFF. In DNA form, the CDR3 reads TGTGCCAGCAGCTTAGATGTCGGGGTGAACACTGAAGCTTTCTTT.

V gene TRBV7-9 combines with J gene TRBJ1-1; no clear D gene. Deletions cut 0 bases from V and 5 bases from J, with 7 bases between. The CDR3 length is 13 residues. Germline V gene data show CDR1 as SEHNR and CDR2 as FQNEAQ (reference sequence). The CDR3 region has the DNA TGTGCCAGCAGCTTAGCGTGGGAGACTGAAGCTTTCTTT. Translated, it gives CASSLAWETEAFF.

There are a few counts of this clone. The V call is TRBV2, the J call TRBJ1-5; D ambiguous. This CDR3 spans 12 amino acids. Germline V gene data show CDR1 as SNHLY and CDR2 as FYNNEI. V lost 4 bases, J lost 6 bases, and 7 bases lay in between. In nucleotides, the CDR3 is TGTGCCAGCAGTGCCCTCGGTCAGCCCCAGCATTTT. Protein: CASSALGQPQHF.

A single count supports this clone. This chain uses TRBV7-2 with TRBJ2-1; 11 nucleotides line up with TRBD2. Per the germline V gene, CDR1 is SGHTA and CDR2 is FQGNSA. V shed 5 bases and J 7 bases; nucleotides not matched to a gene: 10. The CDR3 contains 16 residues. CDR3 residues: CASSTLSGGARNEQFF. The CDR3 coding sequence is TGTGCCAGCAGCACGCTTAGCGGGGGGGCCAGGAATGAGCAGTTCTTC.

The chain joins TRBV5-1 to TRBJ1-1; 8 bases align to TRBD1. Germline CDR1 and CDR2: SGHRS and YFSETQ. This CDR3 spans 17 amino acids. V gave up 2 bases and J gave up 1 base; unmatched junction bases: 10. This CDR3 is CASSFAGGFSWNTEAFF. The CDR3, as DNA: TGCGCCAGCAGCTTCGCAGGGGGCTTTTCTTGGAACACTGAAGCTTTCTTT. Complete variable domain (other parts from reference TRBV5-1 and TRBJ1-1): KAGVTQTPRYLIKTRGQQVTLSCSPISGHRSVSWYQQTPGQGLQFLFEYFSETQRNKGNFPGRFSGRQFSNSRSEMNVSTLELGDSALYLCASSFAGGFSWNTEAFFGQGTRLTVV.

The chain's CDR3 is CASSKGGRTRNVRGEQFF. The CDR3 coding sequence is TGTGCCAGCAGCAAAGGGGGCCGGACTAGGAATGTGAGGGGTGAGCAGTTCTTC. The V gene is TRBV21-1, the J gene TRBJ2-1; no check of the table's D call, TRBD2, against the DNA was made. TRBV21-1 is an annotated pseudogene. There are 18 residues in the CDR3.

The chain links TRBV19 to TRBJ1-3, with 7 bases lining up with TRBD1. CDR3 length: 14 residues. V lost 9 bases and J lost 1; bases outside the gene matches: 6. Per the germline V gene, CDR1 is LNHDA and CDR2 is SQIVND (reference sequence). The CDR3 spells CASADRTSGNTIYF. The DNA of the CDR3 is TGTGCCAGCGCGGACAGGACTTCTGGAAACACCATATATTTT.

This clone was seen once. The rearrangement links TRBV6-1 to TRBJ1-2, with TRBD1 as a possible D gene (6 bases). Trimming shortened V by 0 bases and J by 2 bases, and 13 bases separated the two germline ends. This CDR3 comprises 16 residues. Germline CDR1 reads MNHNS; CDR2 reads SASEGT. In DNA form, the CDR3 reads TGTGCCAGCAGTGAAGCCTTCGGGGGGCTGAACTATGGCTACACCTTC. Translation gives CASSEAFGGLNYGYTF.

This rearrangement joins TRBV9 to TRBJ2-1; 9 nucleotides align to TRBD2. The length of the CDR3 is 16 residues. V lost 0 bases and J lost 5; bases outside the gene matches: 6. The germline CDR1 and CDR2 sequences are SGDLS and YYNGEE. For the CDR3, the DNA is TGTGCCAGCAGCGTAGGTTCCGCGGGAGGGGACAATGAGCAGTTCTTC. Its protein is CASSVGSAGGDNEQFF.

CDR3 amino acids: CASSHRGGRSSPLHF. For the CDR3, the DNA is TGTGCCAGCAGCCATCGGGGGGGGCGCAGTTCACCCCTCCACTTT. V and J are TRBV5-6 and TRBJ1-6, with D perhaps TRBD1 (6 bases). CDR3 size: 15 residues. V was cut by 4 bases and J by 9 bases, with 17 bases left in between. Germline values: CDR1 SGHDT, CDR2 YYEEEE.

In DNA form, the CDR3 reads TGTGCCAGTAGTATAAGGGGTTACAGGGGTGGTAATAGCGGGAGTATTTACGAGCAGTACGTC. Encoded protein: CASSIRGYRGGNSGSIYEQYV. This sequence joins TRBV19 and TRBJ2-7, with TRBD2 matching 9 bases. J gave up 4 bases and V 2 bases, and 24 bases lay outside the gene matches. Germline V gives CDR1 LNHDA, CDR2 SQIVND (reference sequence). The CDR3 runs 21 residues.

The rearrangement joins TRBV20-1 to TRBJ1-2, with TRBD1 as a possible D gene (6 bases). The V and J ends lost 3 bases and 5 bases respectively, with 16 bases between them. The CDR3 runs 14 residues. In germline, CDR1 is DFQATT, CDR2 SNEGSKA (reference sequence). The CDR3 protein is CSASSGRGWYGYTF. The CDR3 DNA reads as TGCAGTGCTAGTAGCGGCAGGGGCTGGTATGGCTACACCTTC.

The sample holds one count of this clone. The chain combines TRBV18 with TRBJ2-5; a possible D gene is TRBD1 (6 bases). Germline V gives CDR1 KGHSH, CDR2 LQKENI. The CDR3 contains 16 residues. Trimming took 4 bases from V and 7 from J, leaving 22 bases between them. The CDR3 reads CASSLQTQGLAVTQYF. CDR3 coding DNA: TGTGCCAGCTCACTTCAAACCCAGGGGCTTGCCGTGACCCAGTACTTC.

The chain carries TRBV14 and TRBJ1-1; D is unclear. From germline, CDR1 is SGHDN and CDR2 FVKESK. This CDR3 is built from 12 residues. V was trimmed by 8 bases and J by 5 bases, leaving 12 bases between them. The CDR3: CASGVGWTEAFF. Written as DNA, the CDR3 is TGTGCCAGCGGAGTTGGGTGGACTGAAGCTTTCTTT.

The chain employs TRBV7-2 and TRBJ1-4, with D possibly being TRBD1 (5 bases). CDR1 and CDR2 from the germline V gene are SGHTA and FQGNSA. The germline V and J ends were trimmed by 1 base and 7 bases, with 13 bases remaining between them. The CDR3 length is 15 residues. The CDR3 protein is CASSLDGGGVEKLFF. The CDR3 nucleotides are TGTGCCAGCAGCTTAGATGGGGGAGGGGTTGAAAAACTGTTTTTT. The full variable domain, completed using reference TRBV7-2 and TRBJ1-4, is GAGVSQSPSNKVTEKGKDVELRCDPISGHTALYWYRQSLGQGLEFLIYFQGNSAPDKSGLPSDRFSAERTGGSVSTLTIQRTQQEDSAVYLCASSLDGGGVEKLFFGSGTQLSVL.

J is TRBJ2-5 and V is TRBV4-1; TRBD2 matches at 8 bases. CDR1 and CDR2 (germline): MGHRA, YSYEKL. This CDR3 is built from 15 residues. With V trimmed by 4 bases and J by 7 bases, 11 bases remained unmatched. The CDR3 loop reads CASSPPAGGSLTQYF. CDR3 DNA sequence: TGCGCCAGCAGCCCTCCGGCGGGGGGCTCCCTGACCCAGTACTTC.

The chain recombines TRBV6-2 or TRBV6-3 with TRBJ1-5; D might be TRBD1 (5 bases). From germline, CDR1 is MNHEY and CDR2 SVGEGT. Trimming pared 2 bases from V and 3 bases from J, leaving 11 bases between. This CDR3 spans 15 amino acids. CDR3 nucleotide sequence: TGTGCCAGCAGTTACCAAGCGGGGGACAATCAGCCCCAGCATTTT. This sequence encodes CASSYQAGDNQPQHF.

This chain uses TRBV19 with TRBJ2-2; D might be TRBD2 (6 bases). The germline gives CDR1 LNHDA, CDR2 SQIVND (reference sequence). Deletions cut 5 bases from V and 0 bases from J, with 25 bases between. The CDR3 extends over 20 amino acids. The CDR3 nucleotides are TGTGCCAGTAGTCTCCCTGGATGGAGGGCGGCTCATCCGAACACCGGGGAGCTGTTTTTT. Its protein is CASSLPGWRAAHPNTGELFF. The full variable domain, with the rest looked up from reference TRBV19 and TRBJ2-2, is DGGITQSPKYLFRKEGQNVTLSCEQNLNHDAMYWYRQDPGQGLRLIYYSQIVNDFQKGDIAEGYSVSREKKESFPLTVTSAQKNPTAFYLCASSLPGWRAAHPNTGELFFGEGSRLTVL.

V and J are TRBV27 and TRBJ2-7; D is perhaps TRBD2 (6 bases). Germline CDR1 is MNHEY and CDR2 is SMNVEV (reference sequence). This CDR3 has 14 residues. V lost 5 bases to trimming and J lost 4 bases, with 15 bases between them. CDR3 coding DNA: TGTGCCAGCAGTCTTCGTCCGGGGACTTACGAGCAGTACTTC. It translates to CASSLRPGTYEQYF.

The chain recombines TRBV5-1 with TRBJ1-1; 9 nucleotides match TRBD1. This CDR3 has 15 residues. The V and J ends lost 4 bases and 4 bases, in that order; junction bases with no gene match: 8. Germline V lookup: CDR1 SGHRS, CDR2 YFSETQ. CDR3 coding DNA: TGCGCCAGCAGCCTCCGGACAGGGGAGGCCACTGAAGCTTTCTTT. Its translation: CASSLRTGEATEAFF. The whole variable domain, remainder taken from reference TRBV5-1 and TRBJ1-1, is KAGVTQTPRYLIKTRGQQVTLSCSPISGHRSVSWYQQTPGQGLQFLFEYFSETQRNKGNFPGRFSGRQFSNSRSEMNVSTLELGDSALYLCASSLRTGEATEAFFGQGTRLTVV.

The rearrangement uses TRBV7-9 and TRBJ1-4; D is possibly TRBD1 (6 bases). The CDR3 runs 14 residues. The V end lost 5 bases, the J end lost 4 bases, and 11 bases lay between the germline ends. Germline loops: CDR1 SEHNR, CDR2 FQNEAQ (reference sequence). CDR3 residues: CASSRGHLNEKLFF. The CDR3 DNA is TGTGCCAGCAGCCGGGGACACCTTAATGAAAAACTGTTTTTT.

The chain links TRBV11-3 to TRBJ2-1; 9 bases map to TRBD1. J gave up 6 bases and V 5 bases, and 5 bases lay outside the gene matches. CDR3 length: 14 amino acids. Germline assignment: CDR1 SGHNT and CDR2 YENEEA. The CDR3 reads CASSQTGQGNEQFF. As DNA, the CDR3 is TGTGCCAGCAGCCAAACGGGACAGGGCAATGAGCAGTTCTTC.

V and J are TRBV5-1 and TRBJ1-2, with D tentatively TRBD1 (5 bases). The CDR3 runs 15 residues. V lost 0 bases, J lost 2 bases, and 11 bases lay in between. The V gene's germline CDR1 is SGHRS and CDR2 YFSETQ. In nucleotides, the CDR3 is TGCGCCAGCAGCTTGGCCGACAGTTTAAACTATGGCTACACCTTC. Translating it yields CASSLADSLNYGYTF.

V gene TRBV2 combines with J gene TRBJ2-2, with TRBD2 matching 7 bases. Unmatched junction bases numbered 6, after V lost 7 bases and J lost 4 bases. CDR3 length: 14 residues. Germline lookup yields CDR1 SNHLY and CDR2 FYNNEI. In DNA, the CDR3 is TGTGCCAGCACGGCGGGAGCCATCACCGGGGAGCTGTTTTTT. Protein product: CASTAGAITGELFF. Looking up the rest from reference TRBV2 and TRBJ2-2 gives the full variable domain: EPEVTQTPSHQVTQMGQEVILRCVPISNHLYFYWYRQILGQKVEFLVSFYNNEISEKSEIFDDQFSVERPDGSNFTLKIRSTKLEDSAMYFCASTAGAITGELFFGEGSRLTVL.